What follows are 30 T cell receptor beta chains derived from one specimen sequenced in a study of cytotoxic CD8 clonotypes in ibrutinib-treated CLL (dated by TCRdb to the early 2020s). The time point label of this sample denotes: about eleven months on ibrutinib. The library was produced with the immunoSEQ multiplex PCR assay. Sourced from immuneACCESS, this table was stored by TCRdb with only in-frame sequences that have V and J called. A share of the clones is absent; for the studies checked, an unresolved V gene accounts for under half, and the remainder has no known explanation. Here the sample has approximately 48,000 clones; roughly 50% occur a single time. The ten largest clones add up to 32% of the sample. The starting material was PBMCs, obtained after 12 months of ibrutinib treatment. Every receptor here comes from a human donor with chronic lymphocytic leukemia.

This clone was detected only once. This chain uses TRBV7-8 with TRBJ1-2; D is uncertain. Per germline, CDR1 SGHVS and CDR2 FQNEAQ. Trimming took 5 bases from V and 3 from J, leaving 19 bases between them. The CDR3 is 16 residues long. The CDR3 sequence is CASSPNIGPADYGYTF. The CDR3 DNA follows: TGTGCCAGCAGCCCGAACATTGGGCCGGCGGACTATGGCTACACCTTC.

This clone was detected ten times or more. The gene calls are TRBV18 and TRBJ1-6; 11 nucleotides align to TRBD1. Germline V lookup: CDR1 KGHSH, CDR2 LQKENI. This CDR3 has 16 amino acids. After removal of 1 base from V and 8 bases from J, the junction contained 4 bases not matched to a gene. CDR3 DNA: TGTGCCAGCTCACCACGGGGACAGGGGGTTGATTCACCCCTCCACTTT. Residues: CASSPRGQGVDSPLHF.

This clone was detected a few times. The rearrangement links TRBV6-6 to TRBJ2-1; TRBD2 matches at 12 bases. The V and J ends lost 8 bases and 9 bases, in that order; junction bases with no gene match: 11. The CDR3 sequence is 15 residues long. CDR1 is MNHNY and CDR2 is SVGAGI in the germline V gene (reference sequence). The CDR3 bases are TGTGCCAGCCGCAATCTAGCGGGAGGGCCGACTGAGCAGTTCTTC. Translation: CASRNLAGGPTEQFF.

This clone was found a few times. The chain couples TRBV28 to TRBJ2-1; D is uncertain. Trimming left V 5 bases short and J 6 bases short, with 8 bases between. There are 12 residues in the CDR3. The germline gives CDR1 MDHEN, CDR2 SYDVKM. The DNA of the CDR3 is TGTGCCAGCAGTCCAACAGCCAATGAGCAGTTCTTC. This sequence encodes CASSPTANEQFF.

The table lists this clone with many counts. The rearrangement uses TRBV18 and TRBJ1-5, with 8 bases that match TRBD1. V was pared by 3 bases and J by 2 bases, with 3 bases of the junction left unmatched. There are 15 residues in the CDR3. Germline V gene lookup returns CDR1 KGHSH and CDR2 LQKENI. The CDR3 protein is CASSPETGGNQPQHF. The CDR3 DNA reads TGTGCCAGCTCACCGGAGACAGGGGGCAATCAGCCCCAGCATTTT. Drawing the rest from reference TRBV18 and TRBJ1-5, the complete variable domain is NAGVMQNPRHLVRRRGQEARLRCSPMKGHSHVYWYRQLPEEGLKFMVYLQKENIIDESGMPKERFSAEFPKEGPSILRIQQVVRGDSAAYFCASSPETGGNQPQHFGDGTRLSIL.

V and J are TRBV4-2 and TRBJ2-5, with D perhaps matching TRBD2 (6 bases). Trimming removed 0 bases at V and 4 bases at J, with 21 bases between. CDR3 size: 18 residues. Germline CDR1 and CDR2: LGHNA and YNFKEQ. The CDR3 here is CASSQDLSLAPPGETQYF. The CDR3 bases are TGTGCCAGCAGCCAAGATCTTTCTCTAGCGCCTCCAGGAGAGACCCAGTACTTC.

The chain's CDR3 is CASSLFGGYTF. The DNA of the CDR3 is TGTGCCAGCAGTTTATTTGGGGGCTACACCTTC. This rearrangement joins TRBV28 to TRBJ1-2; D is undetermined. This CDR3 contains 11 residues. Germline loops: CDR1 MDHEN, CDR2 SYDVKM. Trimming removed 1 base at V and 8 bases at J, with 5 bases between.

V gene TRBV9 combines with J gene TRBJ1-4, with D tentatively TRBD1 (5 bases). The germline V gene encodes CDR1 SGDLS and CDR2 YYNGEE. Trimming left V 0 bases short and J 8 bases short, with 11 bases between. This CDR3 spans 14 amino acids. CDR3 coding DNA: TGTGCCAGCAGCGTAGCGGGTCGGGGGGAAAAACTGTTTTTT. Translation: CASSVAGRGEKLFF.

This clone has a handful of counts. This sequence joins TRBV2 and TRBJ2-7, with D perhaps TRBD2 (6 bases). Per germline, CDR1 SNHLY and CDR2 FYNNEI. V lost 11 bases to trimming and J lost 1 base, with 18 bases between them. This CDR3 is built from 14 residues. The CDR3 nucleotides read TGTGCCTCCAAGGTCCGGGAGACATCCTACGAGCAGTACTTC. Encoded protein: CASKVRETSYEQYF.

The rearrangement joins TRBV27 to TRBJ1-1, with unresolved D. With 6 bases removed from V and 11 bases from J, the gap between germline ends came to 25 bases. CDR1 MNHEY and CDR2 SMNVEV come from the germline V gene (reference sequence). This CDR3 comprises 15 residues. The CDR3 protein is CASSLYGPGPNYAFF. Here the CDR3 DNA reads TGTGCCAGCAGCCTATATGGACCGGGCCCTAATTATGCTTTCTTT.

DNA for the CDR3: TGCAGCGCCGACAGGGGGTACCAAGAGACCCAGTACTTC. This encodes CSADRGYQETQYF. This sequence joins TRBV29-1 and TRBJ2-5; 9 bases are a match to TRBD1. The germline V gene has CDR1 SQVTM and CDR2 ANQGSEA. The CDR3 length is 13 residues. Unmatched junction bases numbered 3, after V lost 7 bases and J lost 0 bases.

The V gene is TRBV9, the J gene TRBJ2-1, with 11 bases identical to TRBD1. Germline CDR1 and CDR2: SGDLS and YYNGEE. The CDR3 has 15 amino acids. Unmatched junction bases numbered 4, after V lost 5 bases and J lost 3 bases. This chain's CDR3 is CASREGTGGYNEQFF. The CDR3 DNA sequence: TGTGCCAGCAGGGAAGGGACAGGGGGCTACAATGAGCAGTTCTTC. Combining the CDR3 with reference TRBV9 and TRBJ2-1 gives the whole variable domain DSGVTQTPKHLITATGQRVTLRCSPRSGDLSVYWYQQSLDQGLQFLIQYYNGEERAKGNILERFSAQQFPDLHSELNLSSLELGDSALYFCASREGTGGYNEQFFGPGTRLTVL.

This clone was seen a few times. The chain uses TRBV30 and TRBJ1-3; D may be TRBD1 (6 bases). The CDR3 has 18 residues. Looked up from germline, CDR1 is GTSNPN and CDR2 is SVGIG (reference sequence). V was clipped by 2 bases and J by 1 base, with 21 bases between them. This CDR3 is CAWSFSGAQWVSGNTIYF. The CDR3 nucleotides are TGTGCCTGGAGTTTTTCGGGGGCTCAGTGGGTTTCTGGAAACACCATATATTTT.

This rearrangement joins TRBV2 to TRBJ2-3; D is perhaps TRBD2 (6 bases). Germline CDR1 SNHLY, CDR2 FYNNEI. The CDR3 length is 13 residues. Trimming cost V 7 bases and J 4 bases, with 12 bases left between them. For the CDR3, the DNA is TGTGCCAGCACCGGGAGTGGAGCAGATACGCAGTATTTT. As protein: CASTGSGADTQYF. Variable domain in full (rest from reference TRBV2 and TRBJ2-3): EPEVTQTPSHQVTQMGQEVILRCVPISNHLYFYWYRQILGQKVEFLVSFYNNEISEKSEIFDDQFSVERPDGSNFTLKIRSTKLEDSAMYFCASTGSGADTQYFGPGTRLTVL.

The chain uses TRBV5-8 and TRBJ2-7; 8 nucleotides agree with TRBD2. In germline, CDR1 is SGHTS, CDR2 YDEGEE. With 7 bases clipped from V and 2 bases from J, the junction kept 8 bases outside the gene matches. This CDR3 region has 14 residues. The CDR3 nucleotides are TGTGCCAGCGTCAAGGGGACTAGTCCCTACGAGCAGTACTTC. Translating it yields CASVKGTSPYEQYF.

The gene calls are TRBV2 and TRBJ1-1; tentatively, D is TRBD1 (6 bases). The germline CDR1 and CDR2 sequences are SNHLY and FYNNEI. This CDR3 has 13 amino acids. V shed 11 bases and J shed 3 bases, with 16 bases lying between them. The CDR3 nucleotides read TGTGCCTGCATACAGGGACCCGACACTGAAGCTTTCTTT. It specifies CACIQGPDTEAFF.

The rearrangement uses TRBV29-1 and TRBJ2-1; 9 bases are a match to TRBD1. CDR1 SQVTM and CDR2 ANQGSEA come from the germline V gene. Trimming took 4 bases from V and 4 from J; bases not matched to a gene: 11. The CDR3 runs to 16 residues. As DNA, the CDR3 is TGCAGCGTTGGCCTAGTAGAGGGACAGGGATACAATGAGCAGTTCTTC. It specifies CSVGLVEGQGYNEQFF.

There are a few counts of this clone. The chain couples TRBV5-8 to TRBJ2-3; 11 nucleotides match TRBD1. CDR1 is SGHTS, CDR2 YDEGEE, per germline. The V gene end was trimmed by 0 bases and the J gene end by 4 bases; junction bases not matched to a gene: 4. The CDR3 spans 16 residues. CDR3 protein: CASSLGGQGASDTQYF. CDR3 nucleotides: TGTGCCAGCAGCTTGGGCGGACAGGGGGCCTCAGATACGCAGTATTTT.

The V and J genes are TRBV11-3 and TRBJ1-1; D remains unclear. Trimming shortened V by 1 base and J by 6 bases, and 9 bases separated the two germline ends. The CDR3 is made up of 13 amino acids. The germline gives CDR1 SGHNT, CDR2 YENEEA. DNA for the CDR3: TGTGCCAGCAGCTTAGCCCCGGGCGCTGAAGCTTTCTTT. As protein: CASSLAPGAEAFF.

This chain joins TRBV19 and TRBJ2-2, with 9 bases fitting TRBD1. The germline CDR1 and CDR2 sequences are LNHDA and SQIVND (reference sequence). With 5 bases clipped from V and 7 bases from J, the junction kept 8 bases outside the gene matches. The CDR3 loop spans 15 amino acids. Written as DNA, the CDR3 is TGTGCCAGTAGTCAACAGGGGGCTACTGGCGGGGAGCTGTTTTTT. Its protein product is CASSQQGATGGELFF.

This chain links TRBV5-6 with TRBJ1-4; D is undetermined. Trimming cost V 3 bases and J 2 bases, with 14 bases left between them. The germline V gene encodes CDR1 SGHDT and CDR2 YYEEEE. The CDR3 loop spans 16 amino acids. The CDR3 loop is CASSSPTGTTNEKLFF. CDR3 sequence (DNA): TGTGCCAGCAGCTCCCCGACGGGAACGACTAATGAAAAACTGTTTTTT.

Comments on this clone: This is likely an artifact of a read error, given a far larger clone one base away. The rearrangement links TRBV5-1 to TRBJ2-6, with D tentatively TRBD2 (7 bases). The CDR3 loop spans 19 amino acids. Trimming shortened V by 0 bases and J by 0 bases, and 16 bases separated the two germline ends. CDR1 and CDR2 (germline): SGHRS, YFSETQ. CDR3 DNA: TGCGCCAGCAGCTTGGGTTCCGGGGGGCCCCCCTCTGGGGCCAACGTCCTGACTTTC. Translating it yields CASSLGSGGPPSGANVLTF.

V is TRBV15 and J is TRBJ2-1, with D uncertain. V lost 0 bases, J lost 6 bases, and 12 bases lay in between. The CDR3 sequence is 15 residues long. Germline CDR1 and CDR2: LNHNV and YYDKDF (reference sequence). The CDR3 nucleotides read TGTGCCACCAGCAGAGATGACGGCTACTTCAATGAGCAGTTCTTC. The encoded protein is CATSRDDGYFNEQFF.

This rearrangement joins TRBV19 to TRBJ2-1, with 9 positions matching TRBD2. This CDR3 is built from 16 residues. The V gene end was trimmed by 6 bases and the J gene end by 7 bases; junction bases not matched to a gene: 13. CDR1 is LNHDA, CDR2 SQIVND, per germline (reference sequence). CDR3 sequence (DNA): TGTGCCAGTAGCAACTTCCCGGGACTAGCCCTAAATGAGCAGTTCTTC. Translated, it gives CASSNFPGLALNEQFF. Based on the CDR3 plus reference TRBV19 and TRBJ2-1, the full variable domain is DGGITQSPKYLFRKEGQNVTLSCEQNLNHDAMYWYRQDPGQGLRLIYYSQIVNDFQKGDIAEGYSVSREKKESFPLTVTSAQKNPTAFYLCASSNFPGLALNEQFFGPGTRLTVL.

This rearrangement joins TRBV11-2 to TRBJ1-1, with 7 bases matching TRBD1. Germline V gives CDR1 SGHAT, CDR2 FQNNGV. J was trimmed by 8 bases and V by 5 bases; bases with no gene match: 8. The length of the CDR3 is 13 residues. The CDR3 coding sequence is TGTGCCAGCAGCCCAGCGACAGGGCTCGAAGCTTTCTTT. Protein sequence: CASSPATGLEAFF.

Only one count was recorded for this clone. The CDR3 sequence is CASSPQGPGGNYGYTF. The CDR3 region has the DNA TGTGCCAGCAGTCCGCAGGGGCCGGGGGGCAACTATGGCTACACCTTC. The V and J genes are TRBV6-6 and TRBJ1-2; a weak D match, TRBD1 (6 bases). This CDR3 spans 16 amino acids. V lost 5 bases and J 2 bases, leaving 18 bases between the germline ends. Germline CDR1 reads MNHNY; CDR2 reads SVGAGI (reference sequence).

The J gene is TRBJ2-2, the V gene TRBV29-1; possible D gene TRBD1, 7 bases. V lost 4 bases, J lost 7 bases, and 22 bases lay in between. CDR1 and CDR2 (germline): SQVTM, ANQGSEA. The CDR3 is made up of 16 amino acids. In DNA form, the CDR3 reads TGCAGCGTTGCCCTTACTATTCAGGGGGGAAGCGGGGAGCTGTTTTTT. Translating it yields CSVALTIQGGSGELFF.

V usage is TRBV7-9 and J usage is TRBJ1-2, with a weak D call TRBD1 (6 bases). Trimming stripped 1 base from V and 6 bases from J, with 12 bases between. Germline V gene data show CDR1 as SEHNR and CDR2 as FQNEAQ (reference sequence). CDR3 length equals 14 residues. Here the CDR3 reads CASSLDRAIHGYTF. The DNA of the CDR3 is TGTGCCAGCAGCTTAGACAGGGCTATCCATGGCTACACCTTC.

This chain joins TRBV4-1 and TRBJ2-3, with TRBD2 identical over 8 bases. The CDR3 length is 17 residues. Trimming removed 1 base from V and 2 bases from J; junction bases left unmatched: 8. Germline V gene sequence: CDR1 MGHRA, CDR2 YSYEKL. As DNA, the CDR3 is TGCGCCAGCAGCCAAGTTCCCGGGAGGGCTAACACAGATACGCAGTATTTT. Its protein product is CASSQVPGRANTDTQYF.

This chain uses TRBV5-8 with TRBJ2-3; 7 bases fit TRBD2. The V gene end was trimmed by 4 bases and the J gene end by 4 bases; junction bases not matched to a gene: 15. The germline gives CDR1 SGHTS, CDR2 YDEGEE. The CDR3 has 17 amino acids. The DNA of the CDR3 is TGTGCCAGCAGCCAAGGGGACTTTACTAGCGCTGCAGATACGCAGTATTTT. Its translation: CASSQGDFTSAADTQYF.